Reported below is one T cell receptor (beta chain). Each sorted CD8+ T cell subset had its entire DNA loaded. The protocol was immunoSEQ multiplex PCR, while the TCRdb copy is restricted to in-frame clones and leaves out a portion. The sample records 1,900 or so clones, around 93% being singletons. Time point defined: week 3, after first cycle of checkpoint inhibitor. This entry comes from a study of blood T cell dynamics during melanoma immunotherapy. The source is a human donor with melanoma. Sequenced here: effector memory CD8+ T cells from blood, sampled from a patient treated with checkpoint blockade.

In DNA, the CDR3 is TGTGCCAGCAGCTTAGGGCCCGTCGCCAACGAGCAGTACTTC. This translates into CASSLGPVANEQYF. The gene calls are TRBV11-3 and TRBJ2-7; D uncertain. The V gene lost 1 base and the J gene lost 5 bases, with 12 bases spanning the gap. The CDR3 contains 14 residues. Per the germline V gene, CDR1 is SGHNT and CDR2 is YENEEA.